The rows below give T cell receptor beta chains drawn from one sample of a study of molecular identifiers for immune sequencing clone quantification. TCRdb fed the PCR reads into MiXCR, producing one record per CDR3 protein. The sample shows more than 450,000 distinct CDR3 sequences, about 25% of them seen only once. Input material: naive CD8+ T cells from blood, with Jurkat cell RNA spiked in. The source is a human donor in good health. Some libraries in this study had Jurkat cell RNA spiked in. Both conserved end residues are part of each CDR3. The D gene is left open where the match is weak. The listing skips clone size in some rows; elsewhere it reads once, few, many or a size class.

size,V,J,D,CDR3,DNA
NA,TRBV7-2,TRBJ1-1,NA,CASSPFGPMTTEAFF,TGTGCCAGCAGCCCGTTCGGGCCTATGACCACTGAAGCTTTCTTT
many,TRBV11-2,TRBJ2-1,NA,CASSLPSSYNEQFF,TGTGCCAGCAGCTTGCCTAGTAGTTACAATGAGCAGTTCTTC
NA,TRBV7-8,TRBJ1-3,NA,CASSLVGGCSGNTIYF,TGTGCCAGCAGCTTAGTTGGGGGGTGCTCTGGAAACACCATATATTTT
NA,TRBV9,TRBJ2-5,NA,CASSVGSVIGETQYF,TGTGCCAGCAGCGTAGGATCTGTCATTGGGGAGACCCAGTACTTC
few,TRBV7-9,TRBJ2-3,NA,CASSLRGGATQYF,TGTGCCAGCAGCTTACGAGGGGGAGCTACGCAGTATTTT
many,TRBV5-6,TRBJ2-7,NA,CASSTISYEQYF,TGTGCCAGCAGTACAATCTCCTACGAGCAGTACTTC
few,TRBV25-1,TRBJ1-6,NA,CASSLGPGNSPLHF,TGTGCCAGCAGTTTGGGACCGGGGAATTCACCCCTCCACTTT
many,TRBV12-5,TRBJ1-4,NA,CASGGDFAANEKLFF,TGTGCTAGTGGCGGGGATTTCGCAGCTAATGAAAAACTGTTTTTT
few,TRBV5-6,TRBJ2-6,NA,CASSGVERAGWTGANVLTF,TGTGCCAGCAGCGGTGTGGAAAGGGCAGGGTGGACTGGGGCCAACGTCCTGACTTTC
many,TRBV12-3/TRBV12-4,TRBJ2-1,NA,CASSSTEQFF,TGTGCCAGCAGTTCCACGGAGCAGTTCTTC
NA,TRBV7-9,TRBJ2-1,TRBD2,CASSLGLAGGTASYNEQFF,TGTGCCAGCAGCTTAGGTCTAGCGGGAGGCACAGCCTCCTACAATGAGCAGTTCTTC
many,TRBV5-6,TRBJ2-3,NA,CASSLGNTDTQYF,TGTGCCAGCAGCTTGGGGAACACAGATACGCAGTATTTT
NA,TRBV20-1,TRBJ1-1,NA,CSARESEFEAFF,TGCAGTGCTAGAGAGAGCGAGTTTGAAGCTTTCTTT
NA,TRBV12-3/TRBV12-4,TRBJ2-6,NA,CASIQGGLGSGANVLTF,TGTGCCAGCATCCAGGGGGGGTTAGGGTCTGGGGCCAACGTCCTGACTTTC
many,TRBV5-4,TRBJ2-1,NA,CASSVPQTRTDNEQFF,TGTGCCAGCAGCGTACCCCAAACCCGCACGGATAATGAGCAGTTCTTC
NA,TRBV14,TRBJ2-1,NA,CASSPTGRGNEQFF,TGTGCCAGCAGCCCGACAGGAAGGGGGAATGAGCAGTTCTTC
few,TRBV4-3,TRBJ1-5,NA,CASSQDLFDQPQHF,TGCGCCAGCAGCCAAGATCTATTCGATCAGCCCCAGCATTTT